This T cell receptor beta chain was captured in a study of shared clonotypes between healthy human individuals. Findings and limits, study-wide: Relative to memory subsets, naive subsets generally showed larger estimated richness. Against clonotypes common to all four donors, non-shared ones had lower generation probabilities.

Points on this clone: Its antigen is not identified.

The CDR3 contains 15 residues. Germline V gene lookup returns CDR1 SGHVS and CDR2 FQNEAQ. Trimming shortened V by 1 base and J by 3 bases, and 13 bases separated the two germline ends. Sequenced by immunoSEQ multiplex PCR; TCRdb stores in-frame clones only, minus some. The sample consists of a few million clones, 95% of them appearing once. The chain carries TRBV7-8 and TRBJ2-7, with D possibly being TRBD2 (7 bases). Sequences were obtained from naive CD4+ T cells sorted from blood. Subset defined: CD45RA+ positively selected. This receptor was identified in a man between 18 and 35 years old in good health. The CDR3 reads CASSLGGGLVYEQYF. The CDR3 bases are TGTGCCAGCAGCTTAGGGGGGGGCCTGGTCTACGAGCAGTACTTC.